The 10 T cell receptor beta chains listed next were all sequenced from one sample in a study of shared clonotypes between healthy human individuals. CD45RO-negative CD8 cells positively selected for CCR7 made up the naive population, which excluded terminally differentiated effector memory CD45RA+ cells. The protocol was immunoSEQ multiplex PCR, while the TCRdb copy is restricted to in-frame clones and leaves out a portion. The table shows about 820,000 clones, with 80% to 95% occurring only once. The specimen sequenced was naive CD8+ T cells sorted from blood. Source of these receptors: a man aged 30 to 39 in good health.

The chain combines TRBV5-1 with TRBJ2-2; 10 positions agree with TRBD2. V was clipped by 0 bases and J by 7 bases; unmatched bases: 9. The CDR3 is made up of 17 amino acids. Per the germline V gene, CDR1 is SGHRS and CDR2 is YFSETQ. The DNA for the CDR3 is TGCGCCAGCAGCTTGGAGTTTCTAGCGGGAGTTCACGGGGAGCTGTTTTTT. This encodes CASSLEFLAGVHGELFF.

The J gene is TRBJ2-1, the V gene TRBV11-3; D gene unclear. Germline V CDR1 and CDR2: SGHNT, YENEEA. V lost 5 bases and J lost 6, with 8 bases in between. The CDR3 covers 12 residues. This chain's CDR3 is CASSHSGNEQFF. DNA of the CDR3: TGTGCCAGCAGCCACTCGGGCAATGAGCAGTTCTTC.

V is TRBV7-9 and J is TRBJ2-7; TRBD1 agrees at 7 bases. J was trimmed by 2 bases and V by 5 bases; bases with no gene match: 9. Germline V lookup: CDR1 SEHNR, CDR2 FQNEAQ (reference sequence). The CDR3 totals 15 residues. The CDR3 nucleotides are TGTGCCAGCAGCACCTCGGGGACAGACCCCTACGAGCAGTACTTC. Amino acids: CASSTSGTDPYEQYF.

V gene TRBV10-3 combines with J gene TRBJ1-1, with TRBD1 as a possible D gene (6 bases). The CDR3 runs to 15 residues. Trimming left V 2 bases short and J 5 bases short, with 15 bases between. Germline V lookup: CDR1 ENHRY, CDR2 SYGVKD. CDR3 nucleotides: TGTGCCATCAGTGAGCCTCAACAGGGAACGACTGAAGCTTTCTTT. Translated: CAISEPQQGTTEAFF.

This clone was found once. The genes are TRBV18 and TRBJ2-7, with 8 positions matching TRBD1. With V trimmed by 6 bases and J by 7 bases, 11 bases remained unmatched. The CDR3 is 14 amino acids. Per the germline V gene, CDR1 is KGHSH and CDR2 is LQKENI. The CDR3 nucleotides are TGTGCCAGCTCCGTGGGGCAGGGGGCCTCGGAGCAGTACTTC. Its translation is CASSVGQGASEQYF.

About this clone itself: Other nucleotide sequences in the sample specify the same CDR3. CDR3 residues: CASSLDRLNTEAFF. CDR3 bases: TGTGCCAGCAGCTTAGACAGATTGAACACTGAAGCTTTCTTT. This sequence joins TRBV7-9 and TRBJ1-1; no clear D gene. The CDR3 runs 14 residues. Between the trimmed V and J ends, which lost 1 base and 0 bases, there was a span of 6 bases. CDR1 is SEHNR, CDR2 FQNEAQ, per germline (reference sequence).

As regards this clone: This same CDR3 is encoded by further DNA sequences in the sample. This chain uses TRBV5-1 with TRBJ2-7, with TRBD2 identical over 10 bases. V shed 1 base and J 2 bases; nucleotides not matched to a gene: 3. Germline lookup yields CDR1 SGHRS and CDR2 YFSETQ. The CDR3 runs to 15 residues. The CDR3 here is CASSLSLAGAYEQYF. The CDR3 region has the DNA TGCGCCAGCAGCTTGTCCCTAGCGGGGGCCTACGAGCAGTACTTC.

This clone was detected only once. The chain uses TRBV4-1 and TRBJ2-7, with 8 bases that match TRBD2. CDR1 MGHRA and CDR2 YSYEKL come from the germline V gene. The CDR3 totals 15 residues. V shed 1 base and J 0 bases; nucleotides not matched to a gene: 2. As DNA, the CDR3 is TGCGCCAGCAGCCAAGCGGGAGGGCCCTCCTACGAGCAGTACTTC. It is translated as CASSQAGGPSYEQYF.

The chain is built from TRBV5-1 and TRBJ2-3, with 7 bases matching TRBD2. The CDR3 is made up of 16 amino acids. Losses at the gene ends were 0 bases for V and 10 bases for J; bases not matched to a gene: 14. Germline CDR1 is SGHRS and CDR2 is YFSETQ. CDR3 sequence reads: CASSLVSGRTVSAQYF. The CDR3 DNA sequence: TGCGCCAGCAGCTTGGTATCCGGGAGGACCGTGTCTGCGCAGTATTTT. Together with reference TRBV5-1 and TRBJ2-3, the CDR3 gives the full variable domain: KAGVTQTPRYLIKTRGQQVTLSCSPISGHRSVSWYQQTPGQGLQFLFEYFSETQRNKGNFPGRFSGRQFSNSRSEMNVSTLELGDSALYLCASSLVSGRTVSAQYFGPGTRLTVL.

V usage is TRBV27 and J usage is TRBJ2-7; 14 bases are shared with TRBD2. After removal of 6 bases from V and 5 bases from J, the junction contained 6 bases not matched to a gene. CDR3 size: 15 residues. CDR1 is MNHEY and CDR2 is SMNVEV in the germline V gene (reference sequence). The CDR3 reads CASSDGTSGRNEQYF. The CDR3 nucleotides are TGTGCCAGCAGCGATGGGACTAGCGGGAGAAACGAGCAGTACTTC.